Included here is one T cell receptor (beta chain) sequence, with context. Those patients picked for sequencing had displayed CD8+CD57+ cell expansion on flow cytometry. Investigators profiled TCR beta VDJ and CDR3 from genomic DNA template. MiXCR, applied by TCRdb to the reads, yields one record per CDR3 protein. The sample lists about 150,000 distinct CDR3 sequences, approximately 52% occurring once. The ends lost 4 bases at V and 7 bases at J; junction bases unmatched: 3. The CDR3 consists of 13 residues. The germline gives CDR1 SNHLY, CDR2 FYNNEI. This record comes from a study of CD8+CD57+ T cells in acquired aplastic anemia.

This clonotype originated in a human donor with aplastic anemia. The gene calls are TRBV2 and TRBJ1-1, with 10 positions matching TRBD1. Sequencing was done on a sample of sorted CD4+, CD8+, or CD8+CD57+ T cells (not recorded which) from PBMCs. Written as DNA, the CDR3 is TGTGCCAGCAGTGGGGACAGGGGCGGTGAAGCTTTCTTT. Residues: CASSGDRGGEAFF.